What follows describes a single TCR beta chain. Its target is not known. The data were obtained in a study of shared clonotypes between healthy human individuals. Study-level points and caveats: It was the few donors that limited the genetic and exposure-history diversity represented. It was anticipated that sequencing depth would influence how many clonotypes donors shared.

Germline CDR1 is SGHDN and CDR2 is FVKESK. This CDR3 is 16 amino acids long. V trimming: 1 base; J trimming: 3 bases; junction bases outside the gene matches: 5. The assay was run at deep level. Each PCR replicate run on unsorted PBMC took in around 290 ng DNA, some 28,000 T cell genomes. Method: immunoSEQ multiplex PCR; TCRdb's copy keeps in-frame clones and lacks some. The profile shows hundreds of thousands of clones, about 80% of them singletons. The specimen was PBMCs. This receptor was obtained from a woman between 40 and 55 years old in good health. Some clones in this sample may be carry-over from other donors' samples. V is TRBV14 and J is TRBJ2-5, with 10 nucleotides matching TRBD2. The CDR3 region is CASSQATSGVEETQYF. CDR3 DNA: TGTGCCAGCAGCCAAGCTACTAGCGGGGTTGAAGAGACCCAGTACTTC.